This T cell receptor (beta chain) was identified during a study of CD8+ T cells in alopecia areata (dated by TCRdb to 2017 to 2018). For the wider study: Treated patients were enrolled in an open-label pilot trial of oral tofacitinib at 5 to 10 mg twice daily for moderate-to-severe alopecia areata. Patients received tofacitinib for 6 to 18 months and were then followed off drug for 6 months to check for delayed response and recurrence. For the treated patients, the SALT score, which quantifies what percentage of scalp surface area is affected, served as the measure of disease severity. High-throughput TCRbeta sequencing was used to examine T cell clonal expansion in alopecia areata in both the C3H/HeJ mouse model and human patients. Scalp tissue and sorted CD4+ and CD8+ peripheral blood T cells from patchy and totalis/universalis alopecia areata patients and from healthy controls were covered by human TCRbeta sequencing. Patients on tofacitinib were biopsied at baseline and after 4 and 24 weeks of treatment, and several of the patients also had a later scalp biopsy. Scalp clonality was compared among normal scalp (n=4), patchy alopecia areata scalp (n=8), and alopecia totalis/universalis scalp (n=8). The RNA source kit depended on sample type: the PAXgene miRNA kit for fixed scalp, the miRNeasy kit for PBMCs, and the RNeasy kit for mouse skin. TCRbeta CDR3 regions were amplified by immunoSEQ multiplex PCR using 35 Vbeta forward and 13 Jbeta reverse primers. Here is what the overall study found, with its caveats: Tofacitinib significantly decreased scalp clonality and the number of expanded CD8+ clones among the top 100 scalp clones. Resident alphabeta T cells in normal human skin are also sequenced, complicating scalp TCR repertoire analysis, unlike mouse skin dominated by gammadelta T cells. During tofacitinib treatment, many expanded lesional clones remained in scalp and blood, and this persistence may partly explain relapse after treatment is stopped. Compared with normal scalp, lesional scalp had higher clonality and more expanded CD8+ clones, particularly in alopecia totalis/universalis, a pattern that suggests antigenic drive. The treated cohort was small, with a single nonresponder, so links between baseline CD8+ expansion and response need larger studies. Compared with mice, TCR sequences shared between patients were less clear, possibly partly because of HLA diversity across the patient population.

Per the publication, the time point label means: around 4 weeks on oral tofacitinib. Interpreted using the paper, the treatment or condition label stands for: oral pan-JAK inhibitor, 5-10 mg twice daily. Peripheral blood and lesional scalp punch biopsies were obtained from patients with alopecia areata. After PBMCs were isolated by density centrifugation and stained for CD3, CD4 and CD8, a FACSAria was used to sort CD4+ and CD8+ T cells. Library preparation used the immunoSEQ multiplex PCR assay. RNA was extracted from all samples and reverse transcribed into cDNA, which served as template for TCR sequencing. SuperScript III was used to make first-strand cDNA, primed with a 2:1 mix of oligo-dT and random hexamers. A synthetic immune receptor repertoire was used to measure amplification bias, and any remaining bias was corrected computationally. The original methods were these. Raw reads were preprocessed to remove errors, and CDR3 was defined according to IMGT conventions as the region from the conserved cysteine to phenylalanine. Clonality was computed by normalizing Shannon entropy by log2 of the number of productive unique TCRs and subtracting the result from 1. Scalp TCRbeta sequences were cross-referenced with sorted blood CD4 and CD8 repertoires so that the CD4 or CD8 identity of scalp clones could be inferred. TCRdb limited this immuneACCESS table to in-frame rearrangements with V and J called. A share of clones is missing; checked studies link under half to unresolved V genes, and the rest is unexplained. V, J and clone size reflect that table, while D and trimming were determined from the DNA. This sample has approximately 200,000 clones in its table, and around 56% of those were observed once. In total, the top ten clones hold less than 4% of the sample.

Worth noting for this clone: It lacks a known antigen. Qualities for individual bases were not recorded, and no much larger clone is one base off.

Via the germline V gene, CDR1 is SQVTM and CDR2 ANQGSEA. Reading from cysteine to phenylalanine, the CDR3 counts 10 amino acids. This entry keeps only the CDR3 DNA: 30 bases, framed from base 1. V was cut back by 7 bases and J by 6 bases, leaving a gap of 9 bases between them. The sequences come from CD4+ T cells sorted from blood, collected at week 4, from a patient treated with tofacitinib. The origin of this receptor is a human donor with alopecia areata. The rearranged segments are TRBV29-1 and TRBJ1-2; the best D guess is TRBD1, with 5 bases matching. The CDR3 corresponds to CSAGTDGYTF. The DNA reads TGCAGCGCCGGGACGGATGGCTACACCTTC.